The entry below describes one T cell receptor beta chain. Sequencing used immunoSEQ multiplex PCR; TCRdb keeps in-frame clones, though not all of them. The table shows over 50,000 clones, with about 90% occurring only once. This sample stems from a study of OX40 agonist ivuxolimab in advanced cancers. For the study at large: Dose-escalation patients suffered from hepatocellular carcinoma, melanoma, renal cell or head and neck cancer. Patients with prior anti-PD-1, anti-PD-L1 or anti-CTLA-4 therapy were eligible; 40% had some.

Trimming took off 3 bases at V and 3 bases at J, with 13 bases between the two ends. The V gene's germline CDR1 is SGHDT and CDR2 YYEEEE. The CDR3 runs to 14 residues. This chain joins TRBV5-6 and TRBJ2-7; a weak D match, TRBD2 (6 bases). This TCR came from an adult with an advanced solid tumor such as melanoma, head and neck, liver or kidney cancer. The sequences come from CD4+ or CD8+ T cells sorted from blood, collected in a trial of the OX40 agonist ivuxolimab. The CDR3 loop is CASSYPGLSYEQYF. CDR3 coding DNA: TGTGCCAGCAGCTACCCGGGACTCAGCTACGAGCAGTACTTC.